What follows describes a single T cell receptor beta chain. This specimen comes from a study of shared T cell receptors in the human thymus. Clones were sequenced by immunoSEQ multiplex PCR, and TCRdb holds only the in-frame ones, with some missing. Of 500,000 to 850,000 clones in the sample, about 89% were seen once. Looked up from germline, CDR1 is SGHDT and CDR2 is YYEEEE. The CDR3 runs to 14 residues. Trimming took 5 bases from V and 2 from J, leaving 13 bases between them. These same data were also listed under a study on human thymus T cells. That source adds: The people who donated were healthy Finnish babies having corrective surgery for congenital heart defects. Resections from corrective heart surgery supplied the thymus tissue. Repertoires sampled from thymus and blood appeared biased in V and J gene usage. Among unrelated individuals, related research reported thymic repertoires that overlapped highly.

Source material: thymocytes. This clonotype was sampled from a boy in the first two years of life with a congenital heart defect. This chain joins TRBV5-6 and TRBJ1-2; maybe TRBD1 (6 bases). The CDR3 spells CASRLRQGNYGYTF. The CDR3 DNA follows: TGTGCCAGCAGGCTGAGGCAGGGGAACTATGGCTACACCTTC.